This T cell receptor (beta chain) comes out of a study of T cells after yellow fever vaccination. Germline loops: CDR1 SGHVT, CDR2 SQSDAQ. This CDR3 has 16 amino acids. V was shortened by 4 bases and J by 0 bases, with 16 bases between the two germline ends. Ten or more counts support this clonotype. Researchers made TCR cDNA using 5'RACE template switching, and this step added a universal primer site and UMIs. TCRdb passed the 5' RACE reads through MiXCR, listing each CDR3 protein once. The repertoire holds some 390,000 distinct CDR3 sequences, 6% to 8% seen once, with 15% in the top ten. The receptor was isolated from a man under 40 who received the YFV17D yellow fever vaccine. The material sequenced was PBMCs, taken 5 days after the yellow fever booster vaccination. The J gene is TRBJ2-7, the V gene TRBV7-4, with D perhaps matching TRBD2 (5 bases). The CDR3 DNA follows: TGTGCCAGCAGCTGGTGGAAGGACTGCGACTCCTACGAGCAGTACTTC. It specifies CASSWWKDCDSYEQYF.